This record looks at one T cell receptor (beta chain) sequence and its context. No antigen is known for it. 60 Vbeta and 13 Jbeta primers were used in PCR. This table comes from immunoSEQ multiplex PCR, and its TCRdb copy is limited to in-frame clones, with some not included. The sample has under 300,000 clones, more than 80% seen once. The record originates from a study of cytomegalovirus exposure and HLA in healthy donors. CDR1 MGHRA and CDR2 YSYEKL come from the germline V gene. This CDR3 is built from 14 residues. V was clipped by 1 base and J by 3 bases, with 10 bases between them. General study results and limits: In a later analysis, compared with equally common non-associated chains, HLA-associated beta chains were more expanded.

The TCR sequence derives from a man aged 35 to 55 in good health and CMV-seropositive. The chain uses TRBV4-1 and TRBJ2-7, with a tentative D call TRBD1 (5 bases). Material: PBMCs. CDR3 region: CASSQGPGNYEQYF. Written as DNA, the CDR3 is TGCGCCAGCAGCCAAGGACCAGGGAACTACGAGCAGTACTTC.